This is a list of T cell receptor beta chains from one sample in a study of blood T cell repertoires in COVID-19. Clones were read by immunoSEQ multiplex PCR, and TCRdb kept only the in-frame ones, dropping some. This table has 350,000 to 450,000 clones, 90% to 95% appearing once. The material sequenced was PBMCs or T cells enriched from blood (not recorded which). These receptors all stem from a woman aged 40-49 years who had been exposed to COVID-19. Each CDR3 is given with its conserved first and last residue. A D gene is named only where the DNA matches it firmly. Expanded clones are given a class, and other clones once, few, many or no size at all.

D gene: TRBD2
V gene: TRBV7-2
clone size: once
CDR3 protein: CASSRVGTSRYNEQFF

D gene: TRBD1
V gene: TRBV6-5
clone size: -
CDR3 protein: CASQGAEPTGELFF

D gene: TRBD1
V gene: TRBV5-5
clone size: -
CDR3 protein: CASSSPGTGLSTDTQYF

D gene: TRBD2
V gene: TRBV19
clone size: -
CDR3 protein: CASRSPGLAGEQYF

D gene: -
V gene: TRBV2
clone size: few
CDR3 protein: CASRPWSSYNSPLHF

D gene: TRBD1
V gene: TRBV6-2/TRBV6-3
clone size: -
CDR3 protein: CASSSPPGTGYQPQHF

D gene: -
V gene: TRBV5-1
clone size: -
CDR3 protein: CASSTRVSGNTIYF

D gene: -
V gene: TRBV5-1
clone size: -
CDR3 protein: CASSLQNTQYF

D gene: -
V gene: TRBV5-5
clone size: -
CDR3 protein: CASSFQVTGELFF

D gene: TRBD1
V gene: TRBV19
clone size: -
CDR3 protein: CASSIPDRAYGYTF

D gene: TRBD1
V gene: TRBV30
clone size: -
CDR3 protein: CAWDRDYGYTF

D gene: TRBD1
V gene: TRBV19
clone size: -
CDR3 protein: CASSTQGGETGIIYGYTF

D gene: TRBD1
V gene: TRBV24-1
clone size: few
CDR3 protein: CATRAGDRDGYTF

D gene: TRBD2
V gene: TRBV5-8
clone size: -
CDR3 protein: CASSLARLAGPSTDTQYF

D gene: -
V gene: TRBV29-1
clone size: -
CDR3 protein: CSVEVADQPQHF

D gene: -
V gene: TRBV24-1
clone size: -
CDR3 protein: CATSDGAGHYSNQPQHF

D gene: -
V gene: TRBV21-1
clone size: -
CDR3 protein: CASSPEAFF

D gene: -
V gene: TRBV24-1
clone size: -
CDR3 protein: CATSDELGEQYF

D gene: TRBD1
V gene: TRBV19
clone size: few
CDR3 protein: CASSQNRGLETEAFF

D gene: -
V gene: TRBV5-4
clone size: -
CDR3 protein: CASSGRSSYEQYF

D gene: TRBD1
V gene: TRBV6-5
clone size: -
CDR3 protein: CASRTLGQGGSPLHF

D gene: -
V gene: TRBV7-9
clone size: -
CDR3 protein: CASSSATGDYGYTF

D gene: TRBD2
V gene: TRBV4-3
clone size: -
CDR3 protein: CASSQVSGSRADTQYF

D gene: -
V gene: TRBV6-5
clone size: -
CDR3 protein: CASSYLQGNDGYTF

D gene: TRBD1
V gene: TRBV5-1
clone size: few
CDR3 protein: CASSLGQAAEAFF

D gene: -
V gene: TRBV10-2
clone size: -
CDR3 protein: CASSESMDIGSPLHF

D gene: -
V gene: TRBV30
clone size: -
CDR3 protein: CALSPDSAYYGYTF

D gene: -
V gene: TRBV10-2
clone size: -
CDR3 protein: CASSERESTGELFF

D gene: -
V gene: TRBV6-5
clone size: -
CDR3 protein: CASSYQTGTYEQYF

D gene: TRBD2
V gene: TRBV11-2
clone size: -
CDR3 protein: CASSSGTSPSTDTQYF

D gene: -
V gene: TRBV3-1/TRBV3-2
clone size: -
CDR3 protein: CASSQAGGDTEAFF

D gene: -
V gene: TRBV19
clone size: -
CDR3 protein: CASSISSPYEQYF

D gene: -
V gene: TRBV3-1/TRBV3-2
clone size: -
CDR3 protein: CASSVQETQYF

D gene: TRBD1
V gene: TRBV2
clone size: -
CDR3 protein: CASSLPGSQGALRQLFF

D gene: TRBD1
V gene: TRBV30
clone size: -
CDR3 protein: CAWSKGQGNEQFF

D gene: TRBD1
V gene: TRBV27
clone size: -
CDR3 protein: CASSFSGTGYYGYTF